The TCR beta chain under discussion was sequenced for a study of T cells after yellow fever vaccination. In its sample, this clonotype was seen many times. V was shortened by 2 bases and J by 1 base, with 4 bases between the two germline ends. The CDR3 is made up of 13 amino acids. Germline V gene data show CDR1 as MNHEY and CDR2 as SMNVEV (reference sequence). MiXCR, run by TCRdb on the 5' RACE reads, gives a single entry per CDR3 protein. This sample has roughly 65,000 distinct CDR3 sequences, with approximately 5% found just once. The source material was CD4+ T cells sorted from PBMCs, sampled less than 16 days after the first yellow fever vaccination. This chain joins TRBV27 and TRBJ2-3; D remains ambiguous. The origin of this receptor is a man aged 18 to 29 who received the YFV17D yellow fever vaccine. In DNA form, the CDR3 reads TGTGCCAGCAGTTTAATCGGCACAGATACGCAGTATTTT. Amino acid sequence: CASSLIGTDTQYF.